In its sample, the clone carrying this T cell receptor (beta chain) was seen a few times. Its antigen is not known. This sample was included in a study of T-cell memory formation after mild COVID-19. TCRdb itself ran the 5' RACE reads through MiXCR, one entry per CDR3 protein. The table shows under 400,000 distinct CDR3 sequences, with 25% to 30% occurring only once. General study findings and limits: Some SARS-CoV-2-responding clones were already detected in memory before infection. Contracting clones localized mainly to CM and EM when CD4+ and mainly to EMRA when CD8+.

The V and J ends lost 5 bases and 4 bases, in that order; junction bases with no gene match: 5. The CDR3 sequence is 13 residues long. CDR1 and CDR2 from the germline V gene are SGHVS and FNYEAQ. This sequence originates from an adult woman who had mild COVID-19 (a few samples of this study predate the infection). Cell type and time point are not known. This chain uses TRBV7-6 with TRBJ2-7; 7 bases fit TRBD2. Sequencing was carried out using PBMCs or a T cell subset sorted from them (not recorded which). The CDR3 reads CASSTTSSYEQYF. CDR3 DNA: TGTGCCAGCAGCACGACTAGCTCGTACGAGCAGTACTTC.